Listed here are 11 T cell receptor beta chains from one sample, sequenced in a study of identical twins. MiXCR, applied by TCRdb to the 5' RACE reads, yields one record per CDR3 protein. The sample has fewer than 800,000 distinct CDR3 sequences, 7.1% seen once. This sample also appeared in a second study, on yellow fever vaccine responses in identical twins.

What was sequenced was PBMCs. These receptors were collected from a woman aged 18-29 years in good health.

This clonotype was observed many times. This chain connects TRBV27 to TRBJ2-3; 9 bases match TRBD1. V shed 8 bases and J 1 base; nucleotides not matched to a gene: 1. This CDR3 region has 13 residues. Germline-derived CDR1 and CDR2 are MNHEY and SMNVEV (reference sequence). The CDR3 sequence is CASWDRGTDTQYF. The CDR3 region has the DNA TGTGCCAGCTGGGACAGGGGCACAGATACGCAGTATTTT.

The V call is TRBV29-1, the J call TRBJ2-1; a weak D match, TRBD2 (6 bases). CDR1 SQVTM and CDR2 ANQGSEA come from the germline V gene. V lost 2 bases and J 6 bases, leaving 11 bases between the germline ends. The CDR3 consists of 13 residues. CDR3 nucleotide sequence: TGCAGCGTTGAACTAGCGAATATCAATGAGCAGTTCTTC. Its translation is CSVELANINEQFF.

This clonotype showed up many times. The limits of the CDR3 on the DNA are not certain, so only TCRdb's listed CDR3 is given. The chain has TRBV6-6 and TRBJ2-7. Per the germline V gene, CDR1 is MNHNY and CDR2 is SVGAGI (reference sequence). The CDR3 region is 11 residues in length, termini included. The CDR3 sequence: CASSSSGEQYV.

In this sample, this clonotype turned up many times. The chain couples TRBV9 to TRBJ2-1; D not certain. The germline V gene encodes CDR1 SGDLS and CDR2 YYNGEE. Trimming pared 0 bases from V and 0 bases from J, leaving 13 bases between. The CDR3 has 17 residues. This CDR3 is CASSVDWARSSYNEQFF. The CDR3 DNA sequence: TGTGCCAGCAGCGTAGATTGGGCAAGAAGCTCCTACAATGAGCAGTTCTTC.

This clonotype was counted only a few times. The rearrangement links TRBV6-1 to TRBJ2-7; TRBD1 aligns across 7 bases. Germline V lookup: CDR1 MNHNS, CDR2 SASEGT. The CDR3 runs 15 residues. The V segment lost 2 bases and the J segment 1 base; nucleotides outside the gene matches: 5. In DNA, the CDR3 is TGTGCCAGCAGTGAACTGGGGACAGTTTCCTACGAGCAGTACGTC. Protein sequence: CASSELGTVSYEQYV.

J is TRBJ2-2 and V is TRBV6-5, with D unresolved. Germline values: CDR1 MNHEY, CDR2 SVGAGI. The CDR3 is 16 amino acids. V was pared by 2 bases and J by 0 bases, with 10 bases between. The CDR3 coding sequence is TGTGCCAGCAGTTACGTGGCCATCGCGAACACCGGGGAGCTGTTTTTT. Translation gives CASSYVAIANTGELFF.

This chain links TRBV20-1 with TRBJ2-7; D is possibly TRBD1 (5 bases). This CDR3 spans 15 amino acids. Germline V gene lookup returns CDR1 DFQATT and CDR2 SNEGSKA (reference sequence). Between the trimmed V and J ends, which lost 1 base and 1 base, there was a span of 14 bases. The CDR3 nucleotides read TGCAGTGCTAGAGTCACAGGTTCTGGGTCCTACGAGCAGTACTTC. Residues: CSARVTGSGSYEQYF.

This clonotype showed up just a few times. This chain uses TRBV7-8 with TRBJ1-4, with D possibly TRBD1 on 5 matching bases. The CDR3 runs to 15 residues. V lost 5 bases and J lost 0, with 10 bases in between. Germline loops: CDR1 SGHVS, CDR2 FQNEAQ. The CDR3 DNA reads TGTGCCAGCAGCAGACAGTCTACAACTAATGAAAAACTGTTTTTT. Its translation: CASSRQSTTNEKLFF.

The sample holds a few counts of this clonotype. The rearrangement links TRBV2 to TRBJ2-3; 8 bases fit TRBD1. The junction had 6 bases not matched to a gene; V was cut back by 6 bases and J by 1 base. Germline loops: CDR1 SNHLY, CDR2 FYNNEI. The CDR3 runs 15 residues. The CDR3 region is CASRRPGQGTDTQYF. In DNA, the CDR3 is TGTGCCAGCAGGAGACCGGGACAGGGCACAGATACGCAGTATTTT.

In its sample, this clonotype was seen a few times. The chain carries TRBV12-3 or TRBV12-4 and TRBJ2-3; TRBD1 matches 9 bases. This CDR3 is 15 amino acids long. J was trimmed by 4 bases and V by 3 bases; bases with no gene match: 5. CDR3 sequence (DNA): TGTGCCAGCAGTTTGGGGACAGGGCAGTCAGATACGCAGTATTTT. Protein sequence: CASSLGTGQSDTQYF.

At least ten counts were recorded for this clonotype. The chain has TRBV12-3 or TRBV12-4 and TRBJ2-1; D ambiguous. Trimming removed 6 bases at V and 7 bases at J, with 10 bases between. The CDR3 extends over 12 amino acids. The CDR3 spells CASSFLGNEQFF. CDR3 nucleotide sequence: TGTGCCAGCAGCTTCTTGGGGAATGAGCAGTTCTTC.